The 27 T cell receptor beta chains given below trace back to one sample, sequenced in a study of regulatory and conventional T cells in RAG deficiency. The method was immunoSEQ multiplex PCR; TCRdb's version includes in-frame clones alone and lacks a portion of them. The table lists roughly 28,000 clones, 80% to 95% of them singletons. Genomic DNA came from blood regulatory T cells gated CD4+ CD25-high CD127-low. The same specimen was also included in a second study, on regulatory T cells. That work contributes: Primers: 52 TRBV forward and 13 TRBJ reverse.

The specimen sequenced was Tregs sorted from blood. The receptors were sampled from a human donor in good health.

The chain couples TRBV5-1 to TRBJ1-2; 7 bases are a match to TRBD1. This CDR3 has 15 residues. V trimming: 1 base; J trimming: 4 bases; junction bases outside the gene matches: 7. CDR1 and CDR2 from the germline V gene are SGHRS and YFSETQ. CDR3 sequence (DNA): TGCGCCAGCAGCTTGTTACAGGGGCGAGGCTATGGCTACACCTTC. It yields the protein CASSLLQGRGYGYTF.

The J gene is TRBJ1-1, the V gene TRBV10-3; no reliable D call. V shed 0 bases and J shed 0 bases, with 5 bases lying between them. This CDR3 region has 14 residues. From germline, CDR1 is ENHRY and CDR2 SYGVKD. CDR3 loop: CAISESNMNTEAFF. As DNA, the CDR3 is TGTGCCATCAGTGAGTCGAACATGAACACTGAAGCTTTCTTT.

In its sample, this clone was seen once. The chain recombines TRBV16 with TRBJ1-1, with TRBD1 as a possible D gene (5 bases). Germline V gene lookup returns CDR1 KGHSY and CDR2 FQNENV. This CDR3 is built from 15 residues. Trimming left V 0 bases short and J 0 bases short, with 8 bases between. CDR3 residues: CASSQSAGMNTEAFF. The DNA of the CDR3 is TGTGCCAGCAGCCAATCAGCAGGGATGAACACTGAAGCTTTCTTT.

V gene TRBV6-6 combines with J gene TRBJ2-1, with 13 bases matching TRBD2. Unmatched junction bases numbered 7, after V lost 4 bases and J lost 7 bases. The CDR3 consists of 16 residues. Germline CDR1 reads MNHNY; CDR2 reads SVGAGI (reference sequence). This CDR3 is CASSSRLAGGRNEQFF. As DNA, the CDR3 is TGTGCCAGCAGTTCGCGACTAGCGGGGGGCCGGAATGAGCAGTTCTTC.

The chain joins TRBV19 to TRBJ1-3; D might be TRBD1 (5 bases). V shed 5 bases and J shed 0 bases, with 17 bases lying between them. The CDR3 covers 17 residues. Germline-derived CDR1 and CDR2 are LNHDA and SQIVND (reference sequence). The CDR3 DNA follows: TGTGCCAGTAGTCGCAGGACACCCCGGAGCTCTGGAAACACCATATATTTT. Translation: CASSRRTPRSSGNTIYF.

This clone was observed a handful of times. The genes are TRBV15 and TRBJ2-7, with D possibly being TRBD1 (6 bases). The CDR3 has 16 amino acids. V was shortened by 3 bases and J by 2 bases, with 17 bases between the two germline ends. From germline, CDR1 is LNHNV and CDR2 YYDKDF (reference sequence). CDR3 sequence reads: CATSRAGVGGTYEQYF. In nucleotides, the CDR3 is TGTGCCACCAGCAGGGCAGGGGTTGGGGGCACCTACGAGCAGTACTTC.

This sequence joins TRBV7-8 and TRBJ2-3; D is uncertain. Trimming shortened V by 3 bases and J by 1 base, and 8 bases separated the two germline ends. The CDR3 sequence is 14 residues long. Germline V gene data show CDR1 as SGHVS and CDR2 as FQNEAQ. This CDR3 is CASSFGGRTDTQYF. The DNA for the CDR3 is TGTGCCAGCAGCTTTGGCGGACGCACAGATACGCAGTATTTT.

CDR3 bases: TGTGCCAGCAGTCCACTCCGCGGCAATAATTCACCCCTCCACTTT. Translation gives CASSPLRGNNSPLHF. The chain uses TRBV6-5 and TRBJ1-6; D not resolved. The germline V gene has CDR1 MNHEY and CDR2 SVGAGI. The CDR3 extends over 15 amino acids. Trimming took 5 bases from V and 5 from J, leaving 13 bases between them.

The chain joins TRBV7-2 to TRBJ2-5; no firm D call. Trimming removed 1 base at V and 5 bases at J, with 14 bases between. The CDR3 extends over 15 amino acids. CDR1 and CDR2 from the germline V gene are SGHTA and FQGNSA. CDR3 loop: CASSLGPARAETQYF. The CDR3 DNA reads as TGTGCCAGCAGCTTAGGACCGGCCCGGGCGGAGACCCAGTACTTC. Full variable domain (outside the CDR3, taken from reference TRBV7-2 and TRBJ2-5): GAGVSQSPSNKVTEKGKDVELRCDPISGHTALYWYRQSLGQGLEFLIYFQGNSAPDKSGLPSDRFSAERTGGSVSTLTIQRTQQEDSAVYLCASSLGPARAETQYFGPGTRLLVL.

The V call is TRBV5-1, the J call TRBJ2-5, with D possibly TRBD2 on 5 matching bases. The CDR3 covers 12 residues. From germline, CDR1 is SGHRS and CDR2 YFSETQ. The V and J ends lost 2 bases and 5 bases respectively, with 7 bases between them. Here the CDR3 DNA reads TGCGCCAGCAGCTTTGAGCGGGAGACCCAGTACTTC. It specifies CASSFERETQYF.

This chain links TRBV6-5 with TRBJ2-7; D is possibly TRBD2 (6 bases). Germline V CDR1 and CDR2: MNHEY, SVGAGI. The CDR3 contains 15 residues. Trimming removed 6 bases at V and 3 bases at J, with 18 bases between. CDR3 nucleotide sequence: TGTGCCAGCAGGTCCCCCGGGGGTTGGAACTACGAGCAGTACTTC. Encoded protein: CASRSPGGWNYEQYF.

The chain joins TRBV12-5 to TRBJ1-5, with D possibly matching TRBD1 (5 bases). The V end was cut by 6 bases, the J end by 2 bases, with 11 bases between. Per germline, CDR1 LGHNT and CDR2 FRNRAP. The CDR3 runs 14 residues. For the CDR3, the DNA is TGTGCTAGTGGCCAGGGAAGGGGCAATCAGCCCCAGCATTTT. This encodes CASGQGRGNQPQHF.

The V call is TRBV5-6, the J call TRBJ1-1; possible D gene TRBD1, 6 bases. The CDR3 extends over 17 amino acids. Trimming pared 4 bases from V and 0 bases from J, leaving 19 bases between. CDR1 and CDR2 (germline): SGHDT, YYEEEE. The CDR3 bases are TGTGCCAGCAGCCCCGGCCCGCCGGGACACATGAACACTGAAGCTTTCTTT. Translation gives CASSPGPPGHMNTEAFF.

The chain has TRBV5-1 and TRBJ1-2, with 10 bases fitting TRBD1. CDR3 size: 14 residues. V shed 4 bases and J 8 bases; nucleotides not matched to a gene: 8. CDR1 is SGHRS and CDR2 is YFSETQ in the germline V gene. The CDR3 DNA follows: TGCGCCAGCAGCAATTCCGGGACAGGGGACGGCTACACCTTC. The encoded protein is CASSNSGTGDGYTF.

This rearrangement joins TRBV5-5 to TRBJ2-7; 7 bases align to TRBD1. CDR3 size: 14 residues. V dropped 1 base and J dropped 2; count of bases not matched to a gene: 3. Germline CDR1 is SGHKS and CDR2 is YYEKEE (reference sequence). The CDR3 loop is CASSLRRGTYEQYF. The CDR3 DNA is TGTGCCAGCAGCTTGCGCAGGGGGACCTACGAGCAGTACTTC.

The CDR3 loop reads CASSPQGTGNTDTQYF. CDR3 in DNA: TGTGCCAGCAGCCCTCAGGGGACAGGGAACACAGATACGCAGTATTTT. The chain recombines TRBV5-5 with TRBJ2-3, with 9 bases identical to TRBD1. The CDR3 is made up of 16 amino acids. After removal of 4 bases from V and 2 bases from J, the junction contained 8 bases not matched to a gene. Germline V gives CDR1 SGHKS, CDR2 YYEKEE (reference sequence).

The V and J genes are TRBV5-4 and TRBJ1-2; TRBD1 agrees at 7 bases. J gave up 4 bases and V 4 bases, and 10 bases lay outside the gene matches. This CDR3 is built from 15 residues. CDR1 is SGHNT and CDR2 is YYREEE in the germline V gene (reference sequence). CDR3 in DNA: TGTGCCAGCAGCCCAGGACCGACAGGGCGCTATGGCTACACCTTC. Its translation is CASSPGPTGRYGYTF.

This clone was picked up one time. V and J are TRBV5-1 and TRBJ2-1; tentative D call: TRBD2 (6 bases). Germline V gene lookup returns CDR1 SGHRS and CDR2 YFSETQ. The CDR3 has 15 amino acids. V was trimmed by 3 bases and J by 4 bases, leaving 14 bases between them. The CDR3 loop is CASSWTTTLYNEQFF. CDR3 nucleotide sequence: TGCGCCAGCAGCTGGACTACGACCCTTTACAATGAGCAGTTCTTC.

This sequence joins TRBV7-6 and TRBJ1-3; D uncertain. There are 14 residues in the CDR3. Trimming removed 3 bases from V and 1 base from J, with 7 bases in between. Germline V gives CDR1 SGHVS, CDR2 FNYEAQ. The DNA of the CDR3 is TGTGCCAGCAGCTTCGGGGTTTCTGGAAACACCATATATTTT. Residues: CASSFGVSGNTIYF.

V usage is TRBV18 and J usage is TRBJ1-5, with 10 bases matching TRBD1. With V trimmed by 3 bases and J by 2 bases, 1 base remained unmatched. The CDR3 spans 15 residues. Germline V gene data show CDR1 as KGHSH and CDR2 as LQKENI. Here the CDR3 DNA reads TGTGCCAGCTCACCGGGGACAGGGGGCAATCAGCCCCAGCATTTT. Translating it yields CASSPGTGGNQPQHF.

The V gene is TRBV7-9, the J gene TRBJ1-2; D gene ambiguous. Germline-derived CDR1 and CDR2 are SEHNR and FQNEAQ (reference sequence). The CDR3 contains 12 residues. V lost 4 bases and J 4 bases, leaving 7 bases between the germline ends. CDR3 loop: CASSYDGYGYTF. The CDR3 DNA reads as TGTGCCAGCAGCTACGACGGCTATGGCTACACCTTC.

J is TRBJ2-5 and V is TRBV7-9, with D tentatively TRBD1 (5 bases). The germline V and J ends were trimmed by 5 bases and 2 bases, with 18 bases remaining between them. The CDR3 has 16 residues. Per germline, CDR1 SEHNR and CDR2 FQNEAQ (reference sequence). The CDR3 DNA is TGTGCCAGCAGCCATCATCGAACAGACAGACAAGAGACCCAGTACTTC. Translated: CASSHHRTDRQETQYF.

This clone was seen only once. The genes are TRBV5-1 and TRBJ2-5; 8 bases line up with TRBD1. The CDR3 length is 18 residues. The germline CDR1 and CDR2 sequences are SGHRS and YFSETQ. V lost 0 bases to trimming and J lost 5 bases; unmatched junction nucleotides: 15. The chain's CDR3 is CASSLARTGTLRAETQYF. In DNA, the CDR3 is TGCGCCAGCAGCTTGGCCCGGACAGGGACCTTAAGGGCGGAGACCCAGTACTTC.

As to this clone: The sample has other DNA sequences that encode this CDR3 too. V gene TRBV18 combines with J gene TRBJ1-1; D is perhaps TRBD1 (5 bases). The CDR3 has 14 amino acids. V lost 6 bases and J lost 0, with 11 bases in between. Germline CDR1 KGHSH, CDR2 LQKENI. CDR3 sequence: CASSPDSLNTEAFF. DNA for the CDR3: TGTGCCAGCTCTCCAGACAGTTTGAACACTGAAGCTTTCTTT.

This clone was detected only once. The V and J genes are TRBV7-9 and TRBJ2-2; a possible D gene is TRBD2 (6 bases). Per the germline V gene, CDR1 is SEHNR and CDR2 is FQNEAQ (reference sequence). V was shortened by 7 bases and J by 6 bases, with 18 bases between the two germline ends. The CDR3 extends over 15 amino acids. The CDR3 protein is CASTSTAGPAGELFF. As DNA, the CDR3 is TGTGCCAGCACCTCGACCGCGGGGCCCGCCGGGGAGCTGTTTTTT. Full variable domain (outside the CDR3, taken from reference TRBV7-9 and TRBJ2-2): DTGVSQNPRHKITKRGQNVTFRCDPISEHNRLYWYRQTLGQGPEFLTYFQNEAQLEKSRLLSDRFSAERPKGSFSTLEIQRTEQGDSAMYLCASTSTAGPAGELFFGEGSRLTVL.

There are a few counts of this clone. The V and J genes are TRBV2 and TRBJ2-7, with D tentatively TRBD1 (5 bases). V was clipped by 4 bases and J by 3 bases, with 16 bases between them. Germline CDR1 and CDR2: SNHLY and FYNNEI. This CDR3 region has 15 residues. The CDR3 spells CASSVDRGYLYEQYF. DNA of the CDR3: TGTGCCAGCAGTGTTGATAGGGGTTACCTCTACGAGCAGTACTTC.

The V call is TRBV6-6, the J call TRBJ2-6; D may be TRBD1 (5 bases). Trimming pared 2 bases from V and 2 bases from J, leaving 7 bases between. Germline V gene sequence: CDR1 MNHNY, CDR2 SVGAGI (reference sequence). CDR3 length: 15 amino acids. CDR3 residues: CASSYRGTGANVLTF. In nucleotides, the CDR3 is TGTGCCAGCAGTTACAGGGGCACTGGGGCCAACGTCCTGACTTTC.